This T cell receptor (beta chain) was obtained from a study of chemoradiotherapy in HPV16-positive cancers (dated 2022 in TCRdb). Regarding the study in general: Candidate HPV-specific T-cell clones and common TCR motifs were defined through functional T-cell assays on cells from two HPV16-positive patients. The study set out to ask whether T-cell immunity against the HPV oncoproteins E6 and E7 changes over the course of chemoradiotherapy and whether that immunity affects survival. The candidate HPV-specific TCRs and motifs were then tracked in TCR repertoires from under 100 patients with HPV-related cancers.

Repertoires were sampled repeatedly over the course of chemoradiotherapy, so clonal expansion could be followed in the tumor microenvironment. Libraries came from the immunoSEQ multiplex PCR assay. TCRdb mirrors the immuneACCESS table, restricted to in-frame sequences. Some clones are absent from its copies; in checked studies, under half trace to an unresolved V gene, and the reason for the others is unknown. A total of about 22,000 clones appear in this sample, around 90% of them only once. Clones ranked in the top ten supply 4.5% to 7% of the sample. The paper's findings and limits, for the study overall: In HPV16-positive patients, expansion of HPV-responsive T cells during chemoradiotherapy was associated with improved recurrence-free survival. Expansion of candidate HPV-specific clones and E7-related TCR motifs was observed in the tumor microenvironment during treatment, whereas no such expansion was observed for non-HPV-specific T cells. The survival association was reported for HPV16-positive patients, and the functional definition of HPV-specific T cells was derived from only two HPV16-positive patients.

Regarding this clone: The antigen it binds to is not known. The record has no base qualities; no much larger clone is one base away.

The V and J ends are trimmed by 5 bases and 5 bases, leaving 9 bases between them. From a lookup of the germline V gene, CDR1 and CDR2 are MGHDK and SYGVNS. Its CDR3 holds 12 amino acids, cysteine through phenylalanine. Just the 36-base CDR3 DNA is kept, in frame starting at base 1. The starting material was blood, obtained from a patient who underwent chemoradiotherapy. This TCR was sampled from a human donor with HPV-associated anogenital cancer. Recombination connected TRBV25-1 to TRBJ1-2; no D gene is confidently identified. CDR3 region: CASSLSPYGYTF. The sequenced DNA: TGTGCCAGCAGTCTCTCGCCTTATGGCTACACCTTC.